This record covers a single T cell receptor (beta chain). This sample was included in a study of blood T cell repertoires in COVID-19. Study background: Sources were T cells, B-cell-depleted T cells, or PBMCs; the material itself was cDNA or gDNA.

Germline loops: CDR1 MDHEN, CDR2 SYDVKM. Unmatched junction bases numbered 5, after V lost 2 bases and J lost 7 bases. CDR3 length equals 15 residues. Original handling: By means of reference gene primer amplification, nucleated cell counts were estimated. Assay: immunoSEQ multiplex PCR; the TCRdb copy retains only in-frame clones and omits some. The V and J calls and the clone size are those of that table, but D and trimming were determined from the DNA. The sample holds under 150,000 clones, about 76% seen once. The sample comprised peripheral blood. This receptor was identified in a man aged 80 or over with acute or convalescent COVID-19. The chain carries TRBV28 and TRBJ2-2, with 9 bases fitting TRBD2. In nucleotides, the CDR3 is TGTGCCAGCAGTTTAGCGGGGGGGCAAGGCGGGGAGCTGTTTTTT. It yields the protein CASSLAGGQGGELFF.